This T cell receptor (beta chain) originates from a study of blood T cell repertoires in COVID-19. Study in general: Some COVID-19 samples were acute and others convalescent; all came from the United States, Italy and Spain. Sources were T cells, B-cell-depleted T cells, or PBMCs; the material itself was cDNA or gDNA.

The V gene end was trimmed by 2 bases and the J gene end by 2 bases; junction bases not matched to a gene: 1. The CDR3 is 14 residues long. Germline values: CDR1 SGHTA, CDR2 FQGNSA. Original handling: For nucleated cells, counts were estimated from reference gene primer amplification. The data were produced by immunoSEQ multiplex PCR, yet TCRdb's version contains in-frame clones alone and is incomplete. V and J calls and clone size are those listed in that table; D and trimming were worked out from the DNA. The sample consists of roughly 300,000 clones, roughly 79% of them appearing once. The TCR sequence derives from an older woman with active or convalescent COVID-19. This sequence joins TRBV7-2 and TRBJ2-7; 9 bases fit TRBD2. The sequencing sample was made of peripheral blood. CDR3 nucleotide sequence: TGTGCCAGCAGCTTAAGACTAGCGGCCTACGAGCAGTACTTC. Translated, it gives CASSLRLAAYEQYF.